The rows below give T cell receptor beta chains drawn from one sample of a study of T cells after yellow fever vaccination. TCRdb re-analysed the 5' RACE reads in MiXCR, keeping a single row per CDR3 protein. This table has 320,000 or so distinct CDR3 sequences, roughly 8.4% appearing once. Sample: PBMCs, taken about 49 days after the first yellow fever vaccination. These receptors were collected from a young man who received the YFV17D yellow fever vaccine. The CDR3 runs from the conserved cysteine through the conserved F or W. A D gene is named only where the DNA matches it firmly. Clone size is shown for a subset of rows, as once, few, many or a class of expanded clone.

j_call | clone_size | v_call | d_call | cdr3_length | cdr3_nt | cdr3_aa
TRBJ2-7 | few | TRBV12-3/TRBV12-4 | . | 13 | TGTGCCAGCAGTTTCGGGGAACCCCACGAGCAGTACTTC | CASSFGEPHEQYF
TRBJ2-1 | . | TRBV30 | . | 16 | TGTGCCTGGAGTCGGAGCGCCATAATATACTACAATGAGCAGTTCTTC | CAWSRSAIIYYNEQFF
TRBJ2-3 | many | TRBV5-1 | TRBD2 | 16 | TGCGCCAGCAGCTTGGTTCCAGCGGGGGGGACAGATACGCAGTATTTT | CASSLVPAGGTDTQYF
TRBJ1-1 | . | TRBV5-1 | TRBD1 | 15 | TGCGCCAGCAGCTTACAGGGGGGCATGAGCACTGAAGCTTTCTTT | CASSLQGGMSTEAFF
TRBJ2-7 | . | TRBV4-3 | . | 15 | TGCGCCAGCAGCCAAGATCTTAAGATCTCCTACGAGCAGTACTTC | CASSQDLKISYEQYF
TRBJ1-1 | few | TRBV4-1 | . | 16 | TGCGCCAGCAGCCCCCTCGGAAGGGGGAAGAACACTGAAGCTTTCTTT | CASSPLGRGKNTEAFF
TRBJ1-2 | few | TRBV12-3/TRBV12-4 | . | 13 | TGTGCCAGCAGTCCCGGGGTTGCCTATGGCTACACCTTC | CASSPGVAYGYTF
TRBJ1-2 | few | TRBV4-1 | . | 16 | TGCGCCAGCAGCCATCGATCAGGGGAGGAAATCTATGGCTACACCTTC | CASSHRSGEEIYGYTF
TRBJ2-7 | . | TRBV18 | . | 15 | TGTGCCAGCTCACCATCGGGGGGCTTAACCTCCGAGCAGTACTTC | CASSPSGGLTSEQYF
TRBJ1-4 | few | TRBV20-1 | . | 14 | TGCAGTGCCCAAAAGGACCGAAATAATGAAAAACTGTTTTTT | CSAQKDRNNEKLFF
TRBJ2-2 | many | TRBV7-9 | . | 14 | TGTGCCAGCAGCTTCGCGGGGAACACCGGGGAGCTGTTTTTT | CASSFAGNTGELFF
TRBJ2-3 | few | TRBV3-1 | . | 18 | TGTGCCAGCAGCCCACAACAACCGGGACATTGGAACACAGATACGCAGTATTTT | CASSPQQPGHWNTDTQYF
TRBJ2-1 | . | TRBV12-3/TRBV12-4 | TRBD1 | 15 | TGTGCCAGCAGCTATGACAGGGTTGCCTACAATGAGCAGTTCTTC | CASSYDRVAYNEQFF
TRBJ1-1 | . | TRBV7-3 | . | 15 | TGTGCCAGCAGCTTAAATGGGGTAACGAACACTGAAGCTTTCTTT | CASSLNGVTNTEAFF
TRBJ1-3 | few | TRBV6-1 | . | 14 | TGTGCCAGCGCGGACGGTGTCTCTGGAAACACCATATATTTT | CASADGVSGNTIYF
TRBJ1-5 | . | TRBV7-6 | TRBD1 | 14 | TGTGCCAGCAGCATCGGGACAGGTAATCAGCCCCAGCATTTT | CASSIGTGNQPQHF
TRBJ2-7 | few | TRBV3-1 | . | 13 | TGTGCCAGCAGCCGTCAGGGACCCTACGAGCAGTACTTC | CASSRQGPYEQYF
TRBJ2-3 | few | TRBV7-3 | TRBD1 | 16 | TGTGCCAGCAGCTTGAAGGGACAGGGGGCGAAAGATACGCAGTATTTT | CASSLKGQGAKDTQYF
TRBJ2-2 | . | TRBV20-1 | . | 14 | TGCAGTGCTAGAACGGAACAGAACACCGGGGAGCTGTTTTTT | CSARTEQNTGELFF
TRBJ1-5 | . | TRBV18 | . | 13 | TGTGCCAGCTCACGGACCGATTTACAGCCCCAGCATTTT | CASSRTDLQPQHF
TRBJ2-3 | . | TRBV5-1 | . | 15 | TGCGCCAGCAGCCCGGAGGGGCCCACGTTCGGAACGCAGTATTTT | CASSPEGPTFGTQYF
TRBJ1-6 | few | TRBV7-2 | . | 16 | TGTGCCAGCAGCTTAGTAGGGAGCTCCTATAATTCACCCCTCCACTTT | CASSLVGSSYNSPLHF
TRBJ2-1 | few | TRBV5-1 | TRBD2 | 17 | TGCGCCAGCAGGGGAGGGGCCAATTCCAGCTCCTACAATGAGCAGTTCTTC | CASRGGANSSSYNEQFF
TRBJ2-5 | many | TRBV20-1 | . | 13 | TGCAGTGCTAGAGACCCACAGCAAGAGACCCAGTACTTC | CSARDPQQETQYF
TRBJ2-7 | many | TRBV7-2 | TRBD1 | 14 | TGTGCCAGCAGCCCTCGACAGGGAATCTACGAGCAGTACTTC | CASSPRQGIYEQYF
TRBJ2-7 | . | TRBV6-2/TRBV6-3 | . | 14 | TGTGCCAGCAGTTATTCCCCCAGCTCCTACGAGCAGTACTTC | CASSYSPSSYEQYF
TRBJ2-5 | . | TRBV5-1 | . | 14 | TGCGCCAGCAGCCCGGACGGAGCTCGTAAGACCCAGTACTTC | CASSPDGARKTQYF
TRBJ2-2 | few | TRBV24-1 | . | 14 | TGTGCCACCAGTGGACCTTTCGGCTCGGGGGAGCTGTTTTTT | CATSGPFGSGELFF
TRBJ2-7 | . | TRBV7-7 | TRBD1 | 13 | TGTGCCAGCAGCTCCGGGACAGGGGACGAGCAGTACTTC | CASSSGTGDEQYF
TRBJ2-3 | few | TRBV7-2 | TRBD2 | 15 | TGTGCCAGCAGCTTAGTGGTAGCGGGGGTAGATACGCAGTATTTT | CASSLVVAGVDTQYF
TRBJ2-3 | many | TRBV18 | . | 14 | TGTGCCAGCTCACCACCAACCCGCACAGATACGCAGTATTTT | CASSPPTRTDTQYF
TRBJ2-5 | many | TRBV20-1 | TRBD2 | 16 | TGCAGTGCTGACGTCCTAGCGGGGGGTCACCAAGAGACCCAGTACTTC | CSADVLAGGHQETQYF
TRBJ2-3 | . | TRBV4-1 | . | 16 | TGCGCCAGCAGCCAACCTGTCGGGGGCAGCACAGATACGCAGTATTTT | CASSQPVGGSTDTQYF
TRBJ2-3 | . | TRBV5-4 | . | 15 | TGTGCCAGCAGCTTGGAGTCCGGGGGATTCGTTACGCAGTATTTT | CASSLESGGFVTQYF
TRBJ2-1 | . | TRBV4-3 | TRBD1 | 16 | TGCGCCAGCAGCCAAGGGTGGGACAGCACCTACAATGAGCAGTTCTTC | CASSQGWDSTYNEQFF